The 10 T cell receptor beta chains listed next were all sequenced from one sample in a study of beta chain features in type 1 diabetes. The whole isolated RNA underwent reverse transcription, so sequencing captured expressed TCRB transcripts. Repertoires were generated with immunoSEQ multiplex PCR, while TCRdb's copy carries only in-frame clones and drops some. Of approximately 380,000 clones in the sample, more than 13% were seen once. The specimen was naive CD4+ T cells from blood. These receptors came from a woman between 18 and 29 years old in good health.

The chain is built from TRBV4-2 and TRBJ2-7; TRBD2 matches at 7 bases. V was clipped by 5 bases and J by 4 bases; unmatched bases: 8. The CDR3 is made up of 14 amino acids. Germline lookup yields CDR1 LGHNA and CDR2 YNFKEQ. CDR3 region: CASSASGMEYEQYF. In DNA form, the CDR3 reads TGTGCCAGCAGCGCAAGCGGGATGGAGTACGAGCAGTACTTC.

The V call is TRBV7-8, the J call TRBJ2-7; a weak D match, TRBD1 (6 bases). The CDR3 is 14 residues long. The germline V gene encodes CDR1 SGHVS and CDR2 FQNEAQ. V lost 3 bases and J lost 5, with 14 bases in between. The CDR3 here is CASSFQQGWDEQYF. The CDR3 DNA sequence: TGTGCCAGCAGCTTCCAACAGGGATGGGACGAGCAGTACTTC.

The V call is TRBV27, the J call TRBJ2-1; TRBD2 is a possible D gene (5 bases). This CDR3 has 14 amino acids. V gave up 3 bases and J gave up 4 bases, with 10 bases separating them. Germline assignment: CDR1 MNHEY and CDR2 SMNVEV (reference sequence). The chain's CDR3 is CASSFRRRYNEQFF. Written as DNA, the CDR3 is TGTGCCAGCAGTTTTCGGCGGAGGTACAATGAGCAGTTCTTC.

V is TRBV7-2 and J is TRBJ2-4; D is perhaps TRBD1 (5 bases). The CDR3 covers 14 residues. CDR1 and CDR2 (germline): SGHTA, FQGNSA. The V end was cut by 5 bases, the J end by 0 bases, with 8 bases between. For the CDR3, the DNA is TGTGCCAGCAGCACCAGGGTAGCCAAAAACATTCAGTACTTC. As protein: CASSTRVAKNIQYF.

This rearrangement joins TRBV29-1 to TRBJ1-1; TRBD1 is a possible D gene (5 bases). From germline, CDR1 is SQVTM and CDR2 ANQGSEA. Trimming removed 8 bases from V and 1 base from J, with 14 bases in between. CDR3 size: 13 residues. CDR3 protein: CSFGGGGNTEAFF. CDR3 bases: TGCAGCTTTGGCGGGGGGGGGAACACTGAAGCTTTCTTT.

The V gene is TRBV27, the J gene TRBJ2-7, with 8 bases matching TRBD1. With V trimmed by 5 bases and J by 4 bases, 7 bases remained unmatched. The CDR3 spans 14 residues. CDR1 is MNHEY and CDR2 is SMNVEV in the germline V gene (reference sequence). The DNA for the CDR3 is TGTGCCAGCAGTCGGACAGGGTTAAGGTACGAGCAGTACTTC. It translates to CASSRTGLRYEQYF.

The genes are TRBV21-1 and TRBJ2-3; the DNA was not compared with TRBD1, the D call given in the table. TRBV21-1 is classified as a pseudogene. CDR3 length equals 15 residues. The DNA for the CDR3 is TGTGCCAGCAGCAAAGGGCAGGGTAGAGGCGATACGCAGTATTTT. Translation gives CASSKGQGRGDTQYF.

This clone was seen a handful of times. The gene calls are TRBV6-5 and TRBJ2-1; D remains ambiguous. V lost 5 bases, J lost 5 bases, and 4 bases lay in between. The CDR3 consists of 11 residues. The germline gives CDR1 MNHEY, CDR2 SVGAGI. This CDR3 reads CASSRHNEQFF. DNA of the CDR3: TGTGCCAGCAGTCGTCACAATGAGCAGTTCTTC.

This clone showed up just a few times. This chain joins TRBV9 and TRBJ1-4; maybe TRBD1 (5 bases). Germline V lookup: CDR1 SGDLS, CDR2 YYNGEE. Trimming shortened V by 2 bases and J by 8 bases, and 16 bases separated the two germline ends. The CDR3 covers 15 residues. This CDR3 is CASSVGAGKGEKLFF. DNA for the CDR3: TGTGCCAGCAGCGTTGGGGCAGGGAAGGGAGAAAAACTGTTTTTT.

In this sample, this clone turned up a few times. This sequence joins TRBV1 and TRBJ2-5; the tabulated D call, TRBD2, remains unverified against the DNA. TRBV1 is shown as a pseudogene. The CDR3 is 17 amino acids. The CDR3 DNA is TGCACCAGCAGCCAAGTTCTAGCGGGAGGGCCTGGAGAGACCCAGTACTTC. It specifies CTSSQVLAGGPGETQYF.